This T cell receptor (beta chain) was profiled in a study of blood T cell repertoires in COVID-19. Study-level background: Samples representing acute and convalescent COVID-19 were sourced from the United States, Italy and Spain.

The trim removed 4 bases at V and 4 bases at J, leaving 4 bases unmatched. The CDR3 extends over 13 amino acids. Germline loops: CDR1 SGHNT, CDR2 YYREEE (reference sequence). Some clones are missing from TCRdb's copy, which holds only in-frame ones; the method was immunoSEQ multiplex PCR. In the table there are 180,000 or so clones, 87% of which are singletons. The TCR sequence derives from a human donor with acute COVID-19. The donor label of this sample is uncertain. What was sequenced was PBMCs or T cells enriched from blood (not recorded which). V usage is TRBV5-4 and J usage is TRBJ2-7, with TRBD1 matching over 8 bases. The CDR3 spells CASSPDRGYEQYF. DNA for the CDR3: TGTGCCAGCAGCCCCGACAGGGGTTACGAGCAGTACTTC.